The 30 T cell receptor beta chains reported below all come from one sample, sequenced in a study of T cell responses to AZD1222 COVID-19 vaccine. Clones were read by immunoSEQ multiplex PCR, and TCRdb kept only the in-frame ones, dropping some. The sample lists some 120,000 clones, 90% seen once, with just over 7% in the top ten. The sequencing here drew on peripheral blood, taken on day 0 of AZD1222 vaccination. Every receptor here comes from an adult in good health.

This rearrangement joins TRBV27 to TRBJ1-1; TRBD1 agrees at 7 bases. This CDR3 has 15 amino acids. Germline V CDR1 and CDR2: MNHEY, SMNVEV (reference sequence). With 5 bases clipped from V and 8 bases from J, the junction kept 14 bases outside the gene matches. CDR3 coding DNA: TGTGCCAGCAGTCCTCATAACACAGGGGATTTGGAAGCTTTCTTT. Its protein product is CASSPHNTGDLEAFF.

The chain employs TRBV19 and TRBJ2-5, with D hard to call. V was shortened by 6 bases and J by 5 bases, with 7 bases between the two germline ends. CDR1 and CDR2 (germline): LNHDA, SQIVND (reference sequence). CDR3 length equals 11 residues. The CDR3 nucleotides are TGTGCCAGTAGCCTCGCGGAGACCCAGTACTTC. Protein: CASSLAETQYF. The variable domain in full, with the rest retrieved from reference TRBV19 and TRBJ2-5, is DGGITQSPKYLFRKEGQNVTLSCEQNLNHDAMYWYRQDPGQGLRLIYYSQIVNDFQKGDIAEGYSVSREKKESFPLTVTSAQKNPTAFYLCASSLAETQYFGPGTRLLVL.

The J gene is TRBJ2-7, the V gene TRBV20-1; tentatively, D is TRBD1 (6 bases). This CDR3 has 11 amino acids. Deletions cut 7 bases from V and 5 bases from J, with 12 bases between. Germline V CDR1 and CDR2: DFQATT, SNEGSKA (reference sequence). The CDR3 DNA follows: TGCAGTGTCAGGGGTCCCCACGAGCAGTACTTC. This translates into CSVRGPHEQYF.

This clone was seen a single time. The V call is TRBV15, the J call TRBJ2-3; D may be TRBD2 (6 bases). With 0 bases removed from V and 0 bases from J, the gap between germline ends came to 13 bases. Germline V gene sequence: CDR1 LNHNV, CDR2 YYDKDF (reference sequence). The CDR3 totals 17 residues. The CDR3 DNA sequence: TGTGCCACCAGCAGAGATGTAGCGGCTTCTAGCACAGATACGCAGTATTTT. Its translation: CATSRDVAASSTDTQYF. The full variable domain, with the rest looked up from reference TRBV15 and TRBJ2-3, is DAMVIQNPRYQVTQFGKPVTLSCSQTLNHNVMYWYQQKSSQAPKLLFHYYDKDFNNEADTPDNFQSRRPNTSFCFLDIRSPGLGDTAMYLCATSRDVAASSTDTQYFGPGTRLTVL.

The CDR3 DNA reads as TGCGCCAGCAGCCATCCCGGTGGGGCCTGGGGCGAGCAGTACTTC. Amino acid sequence: CASSHPGGAWGEQYF. The rearrangement joins TRBV4-1 to TRBJ2-7, with TRBD1 as a possible D gene (5 bases). There are 15 residues in the CDR3. Trimming removed 3 bases at V and 6 bases at J, with 18 bases between. Germline V lookup: CDR1 MGHRA, CDR2 YSYEKL.

The sample holds a few counts of this clone. V is TRBV19 and J is TRBJ2-2; 12 bases match TRBD1. This CDR3 comprises 15 residues. The germline V gene encodes CDR1 LNHDA and CDR2 SQIVND (reference sequence). V was clipped by 3 bases and J by 4 bases; unmatched bases: 0. The chain's CDR3 is CASSMGQGATGELFF. As DNA, the CDR3 is TGTGCCAGTAGTATGGGACAGGGGGCCACCGGGGAGCTGTTTTTT.

The genes are TRBV5-8 and TRBJ2-7, with D possibly being TRBD2 (6 bases). Germline V gives CDR1 SGHTS, CDR2 YDEGEE. CDR3 length: 16 residues. The V end was cut by 4 bases, the J end by 1 base, with 18 bases between. The CDR3 is CASSGGTGTESYEQYF. CDR3 DNA: TGTGCCAGCAGCGGAGGGACCGGGACGGAGTCCTACGAGCAGTACTTC.

This rearrangement joins TRBV27 to TRBJ2-2, with D uncertain. V was pared by 6 bases and J by 0 bases, with 11 bases between. The CDR3 is made up of 15 amino acids. The germline CDR1 and CDR2 sequences are MNHEY and SMNVEV (reference sequence). Here the CDR3 reads CASRSGFANTGELFF. In DNA form, the CDR3 reads TGTGCCAGCAGATCAGGCTTCGCGAACACCGGGGAGCTGTTTTTT.

This sequence joins TRBV6-2 or TRBV6-3 and TRBJ2-7; D perhaps matches TRBD2 (6 bases). CDR3 length equals 14 residues. Germline assignment: CDR1 MNHEY and CDR2 SVGEGT. V was cut by 7 bases and J by 0 bases, with 13 bases left in between. DNA for the CDR3: TGTGCCAGCACCCCCACCGGGAGCTCCTACGAGCAGTACTTC. This sequence encodes CASTPTGSSYEQYF.

This clone has a handful of counts. The V and J genes are TRBV7-9 and TRBJ1-4; TRBD1 agrees at 9 bases. The germline V gene encodes CDR1 SEHNR and CDR2 FQNEAQ (reference sequence). The CDR3 consists of 14 residues. With V trimmed by 5 bases and J by 4 bases, 2 bases remained unmatched. CDR3 sequence (DNA): TGTGCCAGCAGCCCGGGACAGGGTAATGAAAAACTGTTTTTT. Translation gives CASSPGQGNEKLFF.

The V call is TRBV2, the J call TRBJ1-3; D is unclear. In germline, CDR1 is SNHLY, CDR2 FYNNEI. The CDR3 runs 14 residues. The ends were cut back, 7 bases at V and 2 bases at J, with 12 bases in the middle. CDR3 bases: TGTGCCAGCACCGAAACTACTGCTGGAAACACCATATATTTT. Encoded protein: CASTETTAGNTIYF.

V gene TRBV19 combines with J gene TRBJ2-5; possibly TRBD2 for D (5 bases). Germline-derived CDR1 and CDR2 are LNHDA and SQIVND (reference sequence). The V end lost 0 bases, the J end lost 1 base, and 18 bases lay between the germline ends. This CDR3 is built from 18 residues. CDR3 bases: TGTGCCAGTAGTATAGACCTTTCGGGCGGGCCCTCCCAAGAGACCCAGTACTTC. Translated, it gives CASSIDLSGGPSQETQYF.

The gene calls are TRBV3-1 (or the pseudogene TRBV3-2) and TRBJ1-1; the D gene is possibly TRBD1 (6 bases). V lost 1 base and J lost 1, with 10 bases in between. The CDR3 consists of 15 residues. Germline loops: CDR1 LGHDT, CDR2 YNNKEL (reference sequence). CDR3: CASSQGKQGNTEAFF. CDR3 nucleotides: TGTGCCAGCAGCCAAGGAAAACAGGGGAACACTGAAGCTTTCTTT.

The chain carries TRBV20-1 and TRBJ2-3; D gene unclear. The CDR3 covers 10 residues. Germline V gene sequence: CDR1 DFQATT, CDR2 SNEGSKA (reference sequence). The V gene lost 6 bases and the J gene lost 5 bases, with 6 bases spanning the gap. The CDR3 is CSAILDTQYF. CDR3 sequence (DNA): TGCAGTGCCATCTTAGATACGCAGTATTTT.

The chain uses TRBV19 and TRBJ2-2; 8 nucleotides agree with TRBD1. The germline V gene has CDR1 LNHDA and CDR2 SQIVND (reference sequence). The CDR3 runs 16 residues. J lost 9 bases, V lost 3 bases, and 12 bases had no gene match. CDR3 protein: CASSIGTGAGRRELFF. CDR3 sequence (DNA): TGTGCCAGTAGTATTGGGACAGGTGCCGGCCGCAGGGAGCTGTTTTTT.

This clone has only a few counts. The V gene is TRBV7-2, the J gene TRBJ1-6; D not resolved. V gave up 1 base and J gave up 7 bases, with 8 bases separating them. Germline loops: CDR1 SGHTA, CDR2 FQGNSA. The CDR3 length is 14 residues. In DNA form, the CDR3 reads TGTGCCAGCAGCTTAGGGCCCAGGAATTCACCCCTCCACTTT. Amino acid sequence: CASSLGPRNSPLHF.

The chain is built from TRBV7-2 and TRBJ2-7; 9 positions agree with TRBD1. Germline lookup yields CDR1 SGHTA and CDR2 FQGNSA. The CDR3 has 15 amino acids. With V trimmed by 4 bases and J by 5 bases, 9 bases remained unmatched. The CDR3 coding sequence is TGTGCCAGCAGCTCGTACAGGGGGCAAAAAAACGAGCAGTACTTC. Its protein is CASSSYRGQKNEQYF.

The V call is TRBV10-3, the J call TRBJ1-3, with unresolved D. This CDR3 spans 13 amino acids. V lost 7 bases to trimming and J lost 5 bases, with 12 bases between them. Germline CDR1 ENHRY, CDR2 SYGVKD. The CDR3 DNA sequence: TGTGCCATCACAGCACAGAGTAGAAACACCATATATTTT. Translating it yields CAITAQSRNTIYF.

The sample holds many counts of this clone. The chain carries TRBV29-1 and TRBJ1-5, with a weak D call TRBD1 (5 bases). This CDR3 is built from 13 residues. CDR1 and CDR2 (germline): SQVTM, ANQGSEA. Trimming took off 6 bases at V and 12 bases at J, with 21 bases between the two ends. DNA of the CDR3: TGCAGCGTGACCCCCGGGGCGGGTGGACTCCAGCATTTT. Encoded protein: CSVTPGAGGLQHF.

The V gene is TRBV29-1, the J gene TRBJ2-3; 10 nucleotides align to TRBD1. Germline V CDR1 and CDR2: SQVTM, ANQGSEA. The J segment lost 4 bases and the V segment lost 7 bases, leaving 11 bases of the junction unmatched. CDR3 length equals 15 residues. CDR3 nucleotides: TGCAGCGCTGGGACAGGGGCTTTCGGCGCAGATACGCAGTATTTT. It translates to CSAGTGAFGADTQYF.

V usage is TRBV5-8 and J usage is TRBJ2-1; 9 nucleotides line up with TRBD2. The CDR3 has 15 amino acids. Germline loops: CDR1 SGHTS, CDR2 YDEGEE. V shed 4 bases and J 8 bases; nucleotides not matched to a gene: 10. The CDR3 loop reads CASSPGLAFVDEQFF. Written as DNA, the CDR3 is TGTGCCAGCAGCCCGGGACTAGCATTCGTCGATGAGCAGTTCTTC.

This clone was recorded once. The chain joins TRBV9 to TRBJ1-1; 8 bases fit TRBD1. The length of the CDR3 is 14 residues. V lost 3 bases to trimming and J lost 6 bases; unmatched junction nucleotides: 7. Germline CDR1 and CDR2: SGDLS and YYNGEE. The CDR3 sequence: CASSAAGTGAEAFF. CDR3 nucleotide sequence: TGTGCCAGCAGCGCAGCGGGGACAGGCGCTGAAGCTTTCTTT.

As DNA, the CDR3 is TGTGCCAGCAGCTTACTAGCGGGAGGGTCCGGGGAGCTGTTTTTT. It encodes CASSLLAGGSGELFF. The chain joins TRBV7-9 to TRBJ2-2; 12 positions agree with TRBD2. V was pared by 2 bases and J by 6 bases, with 1 base of the junction left unmatched. Germline V gene lookup returns CDR1 SEHNR and CDR2 FQNEAQ (reference sequence). The CDR3 runs 15 residues.

The V gene is TRBV12-3 or TRBV12-4, the J gene TRBJ1-2, with D hard to call. The CDR3 runs to 13 residues. The ends were cut back, 2 bases at V and 3 bases at J, with 7 bases in the middle. The CDR3 region is CASSLTRHYGYTF. CDR3 in DNA: TGTGCCAGCAGTTTAACCAGGCACTATGGCTACACCTTC.

This clone has just a few counts. The chain has TRBV5-4 and TRBJ2-7; 7 bases fit TRBD1. CDR1 is SGHNT and CDR2 is YYREEE in the germline V gene (reference sequence). The CDR3 runs 16 residues. V was clipped by 2 bases and J by 6 bases; unmatched bases: 14. CDR3 sequence reads: CASSFSSGQASLEQYF. The CDR3 DNA is TGTGCCAGCAGCTTCTCCAGTGGACAGGCCTCTCTCGAGCAGTACTTC.

This sequence joins TRBV7-2 and TRBJ1-6; TRBD1 is a possible D gene (5 bases). V lost 1 base, J lost 8 bases, and 12 bases lay in between. The CDR3 runs 15 residues. Germline V gives CDR1 SGHTA, CDR2 FQGNSA. This CDR3 reads CASSLVGTGDSPLHF. The DNA of the CDR3 is TGTGCCAGCAGCTTAGTTGGGACGGGTGATTCACCCCTCCACTTT.

The chain links TRBV7-2 to TRBJ2-2, with D perhaps being TRBD1 or TRBD2 (5 bases each). Germline CDR1 SGHTA, CDR2 FQGNSA. Trimming took 5 bases from V and 3 from J, leaving 13 bases between them. CDR3 size: 15 residues. CDR3 in amino acids: CASSVIGGYTGELFF. As DNA, the CDR3 is TGTGCCAGCAGCGTCATTGGGGGATACACCGGGGAGCTGTTTTTT.

The rearrangement joins TRBV6-5 to TRBJ2-7, with TRBD2 matching 7 bases. With V trimmed by 5 bases and J by 1 base, 5 bases remained unmatched. This CDR3 has 14 residues. CDR1 is MNHEY, CDR2 SVGAGI, per germline. The DNA of the CDR3 is TGTGCCAGCAGTCCGGGCGGGGGATCCTACGAGCAGTACTTC. Amino acids: CASSPGGGSYEQYF.

The V and J genes are TRBV10-1 and TRBJ2-7; D gene unclear. Trimming cost V 4 bases and J 3 bases, with 10 bases left between them. The length of the CDR3 is 13 residues. Germline CDR1 is WNHNN and CDR2 is SYGVQD (reference sequence). CDR3 bases: TGCGCCAGCAGTGGCAAAGGTTTCTACGAGCAGTACTTC. Protein product: CASSGKGFYEQYF.

The rearrangement links TRBV4-1 to TRBJ2-7, with D uncertain. Looked up from germline, CDR1 is MGHRA and CDR2 is YSYEKL. CDR3 length: 13 residues. Trimming removed 2 bases from V and 3 bases from J, with 8 bases in between. Written as DNA, the CDR3 is TGCGCCAGCAGCCAATCTAGACACTACGAGCAGTACTTC. Translation gives CASSQSRHYEQYF.